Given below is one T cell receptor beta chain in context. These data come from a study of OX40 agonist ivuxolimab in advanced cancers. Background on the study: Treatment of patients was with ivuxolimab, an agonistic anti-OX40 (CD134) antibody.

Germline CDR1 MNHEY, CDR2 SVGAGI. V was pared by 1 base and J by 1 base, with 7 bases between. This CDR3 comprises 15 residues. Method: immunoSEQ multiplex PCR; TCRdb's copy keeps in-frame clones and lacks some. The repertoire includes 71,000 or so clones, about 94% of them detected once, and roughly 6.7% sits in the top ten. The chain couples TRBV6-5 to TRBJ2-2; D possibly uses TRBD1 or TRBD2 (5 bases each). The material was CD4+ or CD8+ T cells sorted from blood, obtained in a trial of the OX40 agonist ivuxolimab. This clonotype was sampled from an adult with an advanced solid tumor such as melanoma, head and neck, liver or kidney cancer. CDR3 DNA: TGTGCCAGCAGTTACTGGGACGGGAACACCGGGGAGCTGTTTTTT. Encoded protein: CASSYWDGNTGELFF.